This T cell receptor beta chain is drawn from a study of T cell responses to AZD1222 COVID-19 vaccine (TCRdb year 2021). Regarding the study in general: AZD1222 recipients with second doses at about 4 weeks or about 12 weeks were pooled, because spike-specific TCR depth and breadth did not differ between schedules. Trial participants were enrolled by age into 18-55, 56-69 and 70-plus year subgroups, with about 150, 28 and 57 TCR-sequenced participants respectively. A total of 240 or so trial participants underwent TCR sequencing, of whom about 210 had received two doses of AZD1222 and 26 had received two doses of the MenACWY control vaccine.

In light of the paper, this sample's time point label describes: baseline before first vaccination. The vaccinee samples were drawn from two UK trials, COV001 and COV002, one of which was a single-blind randomized controlled phase 2/3 trial testing AZD1222 (ChAdOx1 nCoV-19) in healthy adults. Trial participant PBMC samples were collected at day 0 and day 28 after the second dose for TCRbeta chain sequencing. Notes on this clone: There is no known antigen for this receptor. Base qualities were left out, and no much larger clone turns up one base away.

The CDR3 regions of human TCRbeta chains were analyzed by immunosequencing. Under the source paper's analysis protocol: TCRs in the repertoires were compared against a reference library of SARS-CoV-2-specific TCRs that had been generated with the MIRA antigen-specificity platform. Breadth was defined as the fraction of unique TCRs that were SARS-CoV-2-associated. Depth was defined as the fraction of total T cells that were SARS-CoV-2-associated. Using the MIRA data, every spike-specific TCR was mapped to the spike region that the TCR reacted to and assigned to either a CD4 or a CD8 class. Log10-transformed breadth and depth values were compared by one-way ANOVA with Sidak's multiple comparisons tests. TCRdb's version of the immuneACCESS table is confined to in-frame rearrangements and falls short of the full clone set. An unresolved V gene accounts for under half of the shortfall where checked; the remainder is of unknown origin. V, J and clone size were drawn from that table, and D and trimming were deduced from the DNA. The sample contains approximately 190,000 clones, almost 95% of them found a single time. The leading ten clones occupy roughly 9.8% of the sample.

General conclusions and limits of the study: The whole spike protein was spanned by vaccine-associated CD4 TCRs, and dominant responses were seen in regions 160-218 and 743-854. Participants were mostly white British and included more females than males, and it was suggested by the authors that clonal diversity may have been underestimated. A significant rise in spike-specific TCR breadth and depth was observed after two AZD1222 doses relative to day 0 and relative to MenACWY recipients. No day 14 peak-response samples were available, so repertoires were characterized only after the peak T cell response. Nearly half of unique spike-specific TCRs reportedly recognized epitopes outside regions mutated in the B.1.351 and B.1.1.7 variants. The 56-69-year group was small, and its depth increase did not reach significance, likely because of low power. Conclusions about previously exposed vaccinees are limited because only six or seven AZD1222 recipients were SARS-CoV-2 seropositive at baseline.

From its cysteine to its phenylalanine, the CDR3 spans 11 amino acids. The entry retains the CDR3 DNA only, 33 bases that are in frame from base 1. Ends trimmed: V by 6 bases, J by 9 bases; bases unmatched to a gene: 4. CDR1 is given as DFQATT and CDR2 as SNEGSKA, both from the germline V gene (reference sequence). The chain joins TRBV20-1 to TRBJ2-1; TRBD2 agrees with 8 junctional bases. The sequences come from peripheral blood, collected on day 0 of AZD1222 vaccination. The TCR originated in an adult in good health. The CDR3 in this case is CSARGGFEQFF. The sequenced DNA is TGCAGTGCCCGCGGGGGGTTTGAGCAGTTCTTC.